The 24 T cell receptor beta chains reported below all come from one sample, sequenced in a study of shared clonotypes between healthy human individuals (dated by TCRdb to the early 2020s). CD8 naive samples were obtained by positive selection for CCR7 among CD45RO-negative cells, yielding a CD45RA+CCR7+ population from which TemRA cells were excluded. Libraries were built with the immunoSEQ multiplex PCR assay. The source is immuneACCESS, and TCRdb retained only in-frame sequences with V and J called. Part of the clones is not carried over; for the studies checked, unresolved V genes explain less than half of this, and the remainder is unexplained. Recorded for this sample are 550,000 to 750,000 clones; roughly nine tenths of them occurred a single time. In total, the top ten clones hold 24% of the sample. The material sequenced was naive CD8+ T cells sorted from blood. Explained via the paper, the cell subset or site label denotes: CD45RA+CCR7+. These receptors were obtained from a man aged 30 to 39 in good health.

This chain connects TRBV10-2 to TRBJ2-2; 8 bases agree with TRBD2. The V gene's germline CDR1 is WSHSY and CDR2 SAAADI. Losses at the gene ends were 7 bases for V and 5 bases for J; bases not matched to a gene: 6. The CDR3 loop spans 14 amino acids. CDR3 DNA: TGCGCCAGCACAAGCGGGAGTTGGACCGGGGAGCTGTTTTTT. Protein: CASTSGSWTGELFF.

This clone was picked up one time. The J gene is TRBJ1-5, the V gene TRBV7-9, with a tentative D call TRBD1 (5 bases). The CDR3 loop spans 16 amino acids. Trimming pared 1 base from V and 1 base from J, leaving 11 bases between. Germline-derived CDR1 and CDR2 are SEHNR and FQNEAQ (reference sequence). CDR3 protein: CASSLVGGESNQPQHF. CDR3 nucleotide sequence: TGTGCCAGCAGCTTAGTAGGAGGGGAGAGCAATCAGCCCCAGCATTTT.

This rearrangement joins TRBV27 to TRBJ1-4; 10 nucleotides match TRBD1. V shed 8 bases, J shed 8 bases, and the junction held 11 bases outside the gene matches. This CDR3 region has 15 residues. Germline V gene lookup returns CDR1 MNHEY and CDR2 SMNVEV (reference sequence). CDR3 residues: CASATRQGAEEKLFF. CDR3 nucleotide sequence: TGTGCCAGCGCTACACGACAGGGGGCGGAGGAAAAACTGTTTTTT.

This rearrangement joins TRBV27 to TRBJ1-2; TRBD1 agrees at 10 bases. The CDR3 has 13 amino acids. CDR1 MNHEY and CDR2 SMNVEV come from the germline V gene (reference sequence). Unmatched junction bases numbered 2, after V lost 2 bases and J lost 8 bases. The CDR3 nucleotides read TGTGCCAGCAGTTTACTGACAGGGGGCGGCTACACCTTC. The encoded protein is CASSLLTGGGYTF.

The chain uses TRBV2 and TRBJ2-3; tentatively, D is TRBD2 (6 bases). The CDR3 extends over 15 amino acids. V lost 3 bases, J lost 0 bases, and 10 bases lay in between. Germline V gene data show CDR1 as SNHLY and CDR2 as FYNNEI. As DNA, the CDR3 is TGTGCCAGCAGTGATGGCGGGACTAGCACAGATACGCAGTATTTT. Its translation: CASSDGGTSTDTQYF.

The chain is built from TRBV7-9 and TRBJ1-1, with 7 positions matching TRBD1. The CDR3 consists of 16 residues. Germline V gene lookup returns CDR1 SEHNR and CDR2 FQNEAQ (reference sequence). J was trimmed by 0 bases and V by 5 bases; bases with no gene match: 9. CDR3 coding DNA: TGTGCCAGCAGCCATACTCGGACAGGCCTGAACACTGAAGCTTTCTTT. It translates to CASSHTRTGLNTEAFF. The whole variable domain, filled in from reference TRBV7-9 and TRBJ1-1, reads DTGVSQNPRHKITKRGQNVTFRCDPISEHNRLYWYRQTLGQGPEFLTYFQNEAQLEKSRLLSDRFSAERPKGSFSTLEIQRTEQGDSAMYLCASSHTRTGLNTEAFFGQGTRLTVV.

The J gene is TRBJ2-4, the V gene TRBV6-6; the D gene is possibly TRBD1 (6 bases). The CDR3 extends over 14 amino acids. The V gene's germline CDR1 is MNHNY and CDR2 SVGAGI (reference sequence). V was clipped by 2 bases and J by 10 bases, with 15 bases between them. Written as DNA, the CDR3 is TGTGCCAGCAGTTACGGGGCAGGGCAGGGGATTCAGTACTTC. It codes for CASSYGAGQGIQYF.

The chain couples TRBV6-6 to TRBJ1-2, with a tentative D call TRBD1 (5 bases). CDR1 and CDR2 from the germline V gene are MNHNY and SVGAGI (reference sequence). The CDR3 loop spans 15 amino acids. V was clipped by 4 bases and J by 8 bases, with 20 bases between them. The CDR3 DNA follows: TGTGCCAGCAGTTCTGCCAGGGCTTTTTATGACGGCTACACCTTC. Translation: CASSSARAFYDGYTF.

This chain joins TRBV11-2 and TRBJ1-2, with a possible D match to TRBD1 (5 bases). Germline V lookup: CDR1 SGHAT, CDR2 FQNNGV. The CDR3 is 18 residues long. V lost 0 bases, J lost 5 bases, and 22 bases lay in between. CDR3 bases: TGTGCCAGCAGCTTAGATCTCGCAGCCACTTCTGGGGCTTATGGCTACACCTTC. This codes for CASSLDLAATSGAYGYTF.

The CDR3 DNA follows: TGTGCCAGCAGCCCGGGACTAGCGGAACCAGAGCAGTTCTTC. It codes for CASSPGLAEPEQFF. V and J are TRBV7-6 and TRBJ2-1, with 11 bases that match TRBD2. Germline CDR1 reads SGHVS; CDR2 reads FNYEAQ. After removal of 5 bases from V and 10 bases from J, the junction contained 7 bases not matched to a gene. The CDR3 consists of 14 residues.

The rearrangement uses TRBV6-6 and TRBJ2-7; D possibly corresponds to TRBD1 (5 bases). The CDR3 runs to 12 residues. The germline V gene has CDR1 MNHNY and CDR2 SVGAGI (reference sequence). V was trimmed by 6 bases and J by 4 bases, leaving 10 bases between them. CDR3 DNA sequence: TGTGCCAGCAGGGATCAGGGTTACGAGCAGTACTTC. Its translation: CASRDQGYEQYF.

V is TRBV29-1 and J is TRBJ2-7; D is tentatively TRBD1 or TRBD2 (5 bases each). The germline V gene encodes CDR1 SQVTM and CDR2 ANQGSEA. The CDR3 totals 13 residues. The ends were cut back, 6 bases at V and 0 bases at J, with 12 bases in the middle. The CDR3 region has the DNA TGCAGCGTATTGGGACCTGCCTCCTACGAGCAGTACTTC. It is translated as CSVLGPASYEQYF.

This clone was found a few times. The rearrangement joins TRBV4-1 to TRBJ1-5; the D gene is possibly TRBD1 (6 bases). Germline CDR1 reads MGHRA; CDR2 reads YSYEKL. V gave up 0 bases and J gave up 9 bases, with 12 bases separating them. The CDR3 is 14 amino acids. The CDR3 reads CASSQEGRGWPQHF. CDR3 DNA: TGCGCCAGCAGCCAAGAGGGCAGGGGATGGCCCCAGCATTTT.

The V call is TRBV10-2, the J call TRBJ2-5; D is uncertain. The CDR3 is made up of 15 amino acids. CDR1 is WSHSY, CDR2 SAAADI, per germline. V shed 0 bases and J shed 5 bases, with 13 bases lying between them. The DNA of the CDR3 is TGCGCCAGCAGTGAGTCTCTGACAAATGCGGAGACCCAGTACTTC. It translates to CASSESLTNAETQYF.

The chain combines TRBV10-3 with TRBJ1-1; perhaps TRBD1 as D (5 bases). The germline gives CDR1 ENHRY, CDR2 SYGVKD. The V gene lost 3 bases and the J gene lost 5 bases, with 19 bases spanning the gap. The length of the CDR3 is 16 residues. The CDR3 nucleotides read TGTGCCATCAGTGAATCCACGGACATGGAAGGAACTGAAGCTTTCTTT. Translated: CAISESTDMEGTEAFF.

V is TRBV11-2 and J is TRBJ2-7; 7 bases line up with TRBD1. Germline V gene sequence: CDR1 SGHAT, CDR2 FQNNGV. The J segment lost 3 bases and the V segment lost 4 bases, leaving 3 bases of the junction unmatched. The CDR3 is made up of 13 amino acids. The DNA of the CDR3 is TGTGCCAGCAGCTCGGGACAGAACTACGAGCAGTACTTC. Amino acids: CASSSGQNYEQYF. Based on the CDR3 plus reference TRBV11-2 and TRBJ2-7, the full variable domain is EAGVAQSPRYKIIEKRQSVAFWCNPISGHATLYWYQQILGQGPKLLIQFQNNGVVDDSQLPKDRFSAERLKGVDSTLKIQPAKLEDSAVYLCASSSGQNYEQYFGPGTRLTVT.

CDR3 in DNA: TGCGCCAGCAGCCAAGAAACAATCACTGAGCAGTTCTTC. Encoded protein: CASSQETITEQFF. The chain combines TRBV4-1 with TRBJ2-1; D is unresolved. CDR3 length: 13 amino acids. Trimming stripped 0 bases from V and 9 bases from J, with 9 bases between. The germline gives CDR1 MGHRA, CDR2 YSYEKL.

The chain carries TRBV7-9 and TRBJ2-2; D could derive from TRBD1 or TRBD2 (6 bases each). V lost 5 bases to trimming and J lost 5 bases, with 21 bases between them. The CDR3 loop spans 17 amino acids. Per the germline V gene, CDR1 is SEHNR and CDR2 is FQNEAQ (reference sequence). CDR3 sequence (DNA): TGTGCCAGCAGCGCAACTCAGGGGCCCCGGGGGACCGGGGAGCTGTTTTTT. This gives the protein CASSATQGPRGTGELFF.

Here the CDR3 reads CASSLGGQGARQPQHF. CDR3 nucleotide sequence: TGTGCCAGCAGCTTAGGGGGACAGGGGGCGCGACAGCCCCAGCATTTT. The rearrangement joins TRBV7-9 to TRBJ1-5; 12 positions agree with TRBD1. The V gene end was trimmed by 1 base and the J gene end by 7 bases; junction bases not matched to a gene: 5. Germline-derived CDR1 and CDR2 are SEHNR and FQNEAQ (reference sequence). The CDR3 contains 16 residues.

CDR3 DNA: TGTGCCAGTACGGTAAGATTTTGGGCCACTACCCAAGGGAGTGAGCAGTTCTTC. This gives the protein CASTVRFWATTQGSEQFF. The chain recombines TRBV19 with TRBJ2-1; maybe TRBD2 (5 bases). The CDR3 is 18 residues long. The germline CDR1 and CDR2 sequences are LNHDA and SQIVND (reference sequence). V shed 7 bases and J shed 9 bases, with 31 bases lying between them.

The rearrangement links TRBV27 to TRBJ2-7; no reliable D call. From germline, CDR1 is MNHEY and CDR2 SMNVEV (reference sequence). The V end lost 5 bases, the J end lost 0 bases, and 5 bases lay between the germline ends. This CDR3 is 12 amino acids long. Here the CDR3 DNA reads TGTGCCAGCAGTCCCCCCTCCTACGAGCAGTACTTC. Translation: CASSPPSYEQYF.

The CDR3 region has the DNA TGTGCCAGCAGGCGGACAGGGGAGAACACTGAAGCTTTCTTT. As protein: CASRRTGENTEAFF. The chain has TRBV11-2 and TRBJ1-1; 9 bases agree with TRBD1. The J segment lost 1 base and the V segment lost 6 bases, leaving 3 bases of the junction unmatched. CDR3 length: 14 amino acids. Germline loops: CDR1 SGHAT, CDR2 FQNNGV.

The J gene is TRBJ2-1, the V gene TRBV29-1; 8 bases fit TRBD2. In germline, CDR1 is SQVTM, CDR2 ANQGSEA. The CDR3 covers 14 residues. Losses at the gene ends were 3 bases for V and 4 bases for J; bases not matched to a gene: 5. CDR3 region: CSVELVAGYNEQFF. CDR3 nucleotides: TGCAGCGTTGAGTTAGTAGCGGGGTACAATGAGCAGTTCTTC.

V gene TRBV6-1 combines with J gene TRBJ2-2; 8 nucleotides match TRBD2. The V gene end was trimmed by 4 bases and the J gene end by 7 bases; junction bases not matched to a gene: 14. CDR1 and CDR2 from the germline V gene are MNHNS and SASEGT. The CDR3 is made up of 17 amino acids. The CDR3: CASSGRIGRAVDGELFF. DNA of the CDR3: TGTGCCAGCAGTGGACGGATCGGGAGGGCCGTTGACGGGGAGCTGTTTTTT.